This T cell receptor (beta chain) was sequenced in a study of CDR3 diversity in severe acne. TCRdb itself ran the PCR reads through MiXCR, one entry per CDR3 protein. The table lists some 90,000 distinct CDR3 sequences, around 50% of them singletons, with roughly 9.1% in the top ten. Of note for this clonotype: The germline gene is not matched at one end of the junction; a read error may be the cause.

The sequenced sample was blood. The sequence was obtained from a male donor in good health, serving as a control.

The CDR3 spells CASSKGPNQEAQYF. The DNA for the CDR3 is TGTGCCAGCAGCAAAGGGCCCAACCAAGAGGCCCAGTACTTC. J is TRBJ2-5 and V is TRBV5-5; D is unclear. CDR3 size: 14 residues. The germline gives CDR1 SGHKS, CDR2 YYEKEE (reference sequence).